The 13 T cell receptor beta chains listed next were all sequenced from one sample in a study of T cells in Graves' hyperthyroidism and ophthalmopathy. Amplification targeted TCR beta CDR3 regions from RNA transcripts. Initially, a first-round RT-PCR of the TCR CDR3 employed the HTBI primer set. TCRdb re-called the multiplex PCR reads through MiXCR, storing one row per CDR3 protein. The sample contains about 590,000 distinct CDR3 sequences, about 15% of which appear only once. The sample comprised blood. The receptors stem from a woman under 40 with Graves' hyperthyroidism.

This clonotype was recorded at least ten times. This CDR3 is CASRDRGYYEQYF. CDR3 coding DNA: TGTGCCAGCAGGGACAGGGGGTACTACGAGCAGTACTTC. The chain uses TRBV2 and TRBJ2-7, with TRBD1 identical over 10 bases. The germline V gene has CDR1 SNHLY and CDR2 FYNNEI. After removal of 6 bases from V and 3 bases from J, the junction contained 2 bases not matched to a gene. This CDR3 is 13 amino acids long.

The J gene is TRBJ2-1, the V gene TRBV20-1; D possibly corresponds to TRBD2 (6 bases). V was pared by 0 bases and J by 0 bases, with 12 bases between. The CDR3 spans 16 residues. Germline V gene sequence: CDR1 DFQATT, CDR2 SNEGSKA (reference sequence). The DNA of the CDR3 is TGCAGTGCTAGAGATCGGGGAGGCCGCTCCTACAATGAGCAGTTCTTC. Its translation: CSARDRGGRSYNEQFF.

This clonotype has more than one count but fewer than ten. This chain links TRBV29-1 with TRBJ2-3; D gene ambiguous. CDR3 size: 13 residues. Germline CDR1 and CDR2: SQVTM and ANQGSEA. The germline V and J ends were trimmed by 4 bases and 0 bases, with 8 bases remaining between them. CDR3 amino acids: CSVGTLSTDTQYF. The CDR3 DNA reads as TGCAGCGTTGGGACCCTAAGCACAGATACGCAGTATTTT.

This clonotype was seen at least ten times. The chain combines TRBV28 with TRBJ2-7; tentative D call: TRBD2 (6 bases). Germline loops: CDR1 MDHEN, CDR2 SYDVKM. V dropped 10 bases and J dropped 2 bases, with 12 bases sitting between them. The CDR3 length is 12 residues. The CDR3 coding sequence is TGTGCCACGGAGGGGTCTGCCTACGAGCAGTACTTC. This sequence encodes CATEGSAYEQYF. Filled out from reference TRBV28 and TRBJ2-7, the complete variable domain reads DVKVTQSSRYLVKRTGEKVFLECVQDMDHENMFWYRQDPGLGLRLIYFSYDVKMKEKGDIPEGYSVSREKKERFSLILESASTNQTSMYLCATEGSAYEQYFGPGTRLTVT.

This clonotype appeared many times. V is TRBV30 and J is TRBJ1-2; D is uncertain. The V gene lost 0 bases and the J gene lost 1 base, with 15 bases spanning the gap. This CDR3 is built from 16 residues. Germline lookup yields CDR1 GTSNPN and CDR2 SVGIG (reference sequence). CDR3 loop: CAWSVGGGRDNYGYTF. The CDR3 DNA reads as TGTGCCTGGAGTGTAGGAGGAGGTAGGGATAACTATGGCTACACCTTC.

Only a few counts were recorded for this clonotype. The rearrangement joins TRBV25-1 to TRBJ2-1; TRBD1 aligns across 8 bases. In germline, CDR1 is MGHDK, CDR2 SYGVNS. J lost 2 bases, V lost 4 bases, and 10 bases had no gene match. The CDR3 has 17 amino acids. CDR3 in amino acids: CASSGTTGTGTYNEQFF. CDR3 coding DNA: TGTGCCAGCAGTGGGACGACTGGGACAGGCACCTACAATGAGCAGTTCTTC.

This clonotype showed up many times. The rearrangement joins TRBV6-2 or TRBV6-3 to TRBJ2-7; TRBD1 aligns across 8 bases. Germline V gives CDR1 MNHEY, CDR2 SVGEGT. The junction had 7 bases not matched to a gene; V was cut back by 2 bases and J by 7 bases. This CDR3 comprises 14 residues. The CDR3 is CASSYTRTGMEQYF. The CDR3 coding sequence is TGTGCCAGCAGTTACACTCGGACAGGGATGGAGCAGTACTTC.

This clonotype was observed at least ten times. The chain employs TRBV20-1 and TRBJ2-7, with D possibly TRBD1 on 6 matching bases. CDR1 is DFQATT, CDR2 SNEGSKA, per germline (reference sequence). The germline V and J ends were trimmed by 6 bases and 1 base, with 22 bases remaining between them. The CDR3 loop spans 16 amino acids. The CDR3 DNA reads TGCAGTGCCGAGCCTAGAAGGGGGTCCTTGTCCTACGAGCAGTACTTC. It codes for CSAEPRRGSLSYEQYF.

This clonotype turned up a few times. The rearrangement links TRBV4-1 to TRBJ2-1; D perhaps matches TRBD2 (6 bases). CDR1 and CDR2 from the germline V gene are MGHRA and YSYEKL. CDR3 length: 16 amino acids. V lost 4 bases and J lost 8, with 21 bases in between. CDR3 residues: CASSLRGSVGVDEQFF. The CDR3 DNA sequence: TGCGCCAGCAGCCTCCGGGGGAGCGTGGGGGTGGATGAGCAGTTCTTC.

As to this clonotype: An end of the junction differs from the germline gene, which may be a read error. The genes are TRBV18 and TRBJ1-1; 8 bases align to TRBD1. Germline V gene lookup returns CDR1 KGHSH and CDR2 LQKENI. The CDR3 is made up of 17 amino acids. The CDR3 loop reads CAGSPDRGSGMNTEAFF. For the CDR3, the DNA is TGTGCCGGCTCACCAGACAGGGGAAGCGGGATGAACACTGAAGCTTTCTTT.

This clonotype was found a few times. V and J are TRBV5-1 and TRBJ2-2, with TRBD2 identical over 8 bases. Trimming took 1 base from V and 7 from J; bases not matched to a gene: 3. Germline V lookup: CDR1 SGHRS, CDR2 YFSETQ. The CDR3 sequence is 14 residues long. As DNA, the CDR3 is TGCGCCAGCAGCTTGCACGGGGGGGTCGGGGAGCTGTTTTTT. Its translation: CASSLHGGVGELFF.

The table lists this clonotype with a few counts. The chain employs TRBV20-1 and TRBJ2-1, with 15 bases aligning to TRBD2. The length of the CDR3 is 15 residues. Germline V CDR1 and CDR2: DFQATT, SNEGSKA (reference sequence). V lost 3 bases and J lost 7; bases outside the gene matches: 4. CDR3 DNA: TGCAGTGCTAGTGGACTAGCGGGAGGGCTTAATGAGCAGTTCTTC. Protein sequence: CSASGLAGGLNEQFF.

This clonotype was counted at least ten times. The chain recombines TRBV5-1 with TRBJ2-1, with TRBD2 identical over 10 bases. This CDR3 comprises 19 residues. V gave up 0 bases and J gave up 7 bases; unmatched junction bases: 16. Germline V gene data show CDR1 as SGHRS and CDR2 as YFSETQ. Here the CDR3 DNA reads TGCGCCAGCAGCTTGGCAACTAGCGGGGATGGGGTATCGGGTAATGAGCAGTTCTTC. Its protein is CASSLATSGDGVSGNEQFF.